These 3 T cell receptor beta chains came from one sample sequenced in a study of T-cell memory formation after mild COVID-19. TCRdb reanalysed the 5' RACE reads using MiXCR and keeps one entry per CDR3 protein. The sample holds about 350,000 distinct CDR3 sequences, approximately 14% seen once. The sample was PBMCs or a T cell subset sorted from them (not recorded which). The receptor set was obtained from a man between 18 and 29 years old who had mild COVID-19 (a few samples of this study predate the infection). Cell type and time point are not known.

This clonotype appeared many times. The chain uses TRBV5-1 and TRBJ2-5; D not resolved. With 0 bases removed from V and 5 bases from J, the gap between germline ends came to 5 bases. The CDR3 sequence is 12 residues long. From germline, CDR1 is SGHRS and CDR2 YFSETQ. The CDR3 loop is CASSLGLETQYF. The CDR3 nucleotides read TGCGCCAGCAGCTTGGGGTTGGAGACCCAGTACTTC.

This clonotype was observed a handful of times. J is TRBJ2-1 and V is TRBV7-3; D remains ambiguous. The CDR3 contains 12 residues. Trimming shortened V by 6 bases and J by 9 bases, and 12 bases separated the two germline ends. Per the germline V gene, CDR1 is SGHTA and CDR2 is FQGTGA. CDR3 nucleotide sequence: TGTGCCAGCAGGTCGGGCAGCCCTGAGCAGTTCTTC. Translated, it gives CASRSGSPEQFF.

This chain uses TRBV29-1 with TRBJ2-5; TRBD1 matches at 10 bases. From germline, CDR1 is SQVTM and CDR2 ANQGSEA. CDR3 length equals 18 residues. Germline trimming cut 6 bases from V and 3 bases from J; bases unmatched to any gene: 19. CDR3 coding DNA: TGCAGCGTCGAAAGAACCTATACGGACAGGGGGAAAGAAGAGACCCAGTACTTC. It is translated as CSVERTYTDRGKEETQYF.